This record looks at one T cell receptor (beta chain) sequence and its context. No antigen is known for it. The sample originates from a study of tumor and adjacent non-tumor tissue in lung cancer. The CDR3 is made up of 16 amino acids. CDR1 and CDR2 (germline): SGHKS, YYEKEE (reference sequence). V was shortened by 9 bases and J by 5 bases, with 25 bases between the two germline ends. RNA was extracted from bulk tissue without any cell sorting. The normal lung tissue was taken more than 3 cm from the tumor edge. TCRbeta libraries were built with three rounds of nested PCR, modified from ARM-PCR. In TCRdb, the multiplex PCR reads were re-called with MiXCR into one record per CDR3 protein. Of 70,000 to 95,000 distinct CDR3 sequences detected, less than 85% appear once; the ten largest clones hold roughly 37%. Findings and limits, study-wide: Top 100 clones took a larger repertoire share in normal lung. Tumor tissue had significantly higher TCR diversity than normal lung.

This rearrangement joins TRBV5-5 to TRBJ2-3; maybe TRBD1 (6 bases). Input material: distant non-tumor lung tissue. This TCR derives from a man between 65 and 79 years old with non-small cell lung cancer. DNA of the CDR3: TGTGCCACCAGATCTACAGGGACCTATGTCAAAGATACGCAGTATTTT. Its translation is CATRSTGTYVKDTQYF.